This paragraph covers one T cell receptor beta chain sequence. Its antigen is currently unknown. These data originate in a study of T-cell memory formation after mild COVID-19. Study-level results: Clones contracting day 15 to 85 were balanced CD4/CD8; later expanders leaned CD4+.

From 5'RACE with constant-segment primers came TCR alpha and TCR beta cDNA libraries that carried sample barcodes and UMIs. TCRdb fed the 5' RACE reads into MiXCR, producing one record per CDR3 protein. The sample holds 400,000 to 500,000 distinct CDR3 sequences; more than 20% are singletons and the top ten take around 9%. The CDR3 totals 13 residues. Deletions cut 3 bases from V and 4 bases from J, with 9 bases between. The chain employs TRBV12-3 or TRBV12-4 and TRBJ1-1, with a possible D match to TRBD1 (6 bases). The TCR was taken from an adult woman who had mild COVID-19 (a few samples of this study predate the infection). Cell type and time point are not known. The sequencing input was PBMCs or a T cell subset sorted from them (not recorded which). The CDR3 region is CASSFGGLTEAFF. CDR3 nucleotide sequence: TGTGCCAGCAGTTTTGGGGGGCTCACTGAAGCTTTCTTT.